This T cell receptor (beta chain) stems from a study of T cell repertoires in cytomegalovirus infection. TCRdb passed the reads through MiXCR, listing each CDR3 protein once. The data contain about a million distinct CDR3 sequences, less than 35% of them singletons. On this clonotype: Antigen unknown.

The input for sequencing was cultured CD8+ T cells from PBMCs, taken from culture after CMV antigen stimulation. This receptor was identified in a human donor in good health (CMV status not recorded). Some clones in this sample may be carry-over from other donors' samples.

The CDR3 protein is CASSSRQRGSYEQYV. The DNA for the CDR3 is TGTGCCAGCAGTAGCCGCCAGCGGGGGTCCTACGAGCAGTACGTC. The chain employs TRBV28 and TRBJ2-7, with TRBD2 identical over 8 bases. The CDR3 length is 15 residues. J gave up 1 base and V 5 bases, and 7 bases lay outside the gene matches. Germline V gives CDR1 MDHEN, CDR2 SYDVKM.